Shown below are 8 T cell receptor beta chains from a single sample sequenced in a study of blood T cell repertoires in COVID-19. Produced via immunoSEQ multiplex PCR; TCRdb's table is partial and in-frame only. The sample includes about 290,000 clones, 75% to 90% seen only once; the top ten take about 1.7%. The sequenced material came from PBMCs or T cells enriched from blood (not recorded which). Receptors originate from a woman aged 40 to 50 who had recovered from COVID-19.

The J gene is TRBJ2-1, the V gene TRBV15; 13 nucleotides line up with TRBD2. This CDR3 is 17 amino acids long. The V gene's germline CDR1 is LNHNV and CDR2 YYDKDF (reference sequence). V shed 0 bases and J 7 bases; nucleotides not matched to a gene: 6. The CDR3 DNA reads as TGTGCCACCAGCAGAGACATACTAGCGGGGGGGCCAAATGAGCAGTTCTTC. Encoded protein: CATSRDILAGGPNEQFF.

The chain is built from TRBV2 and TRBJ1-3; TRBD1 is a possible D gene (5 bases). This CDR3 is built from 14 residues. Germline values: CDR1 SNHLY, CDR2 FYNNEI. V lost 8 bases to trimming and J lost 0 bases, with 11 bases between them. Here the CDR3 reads CASGRESSGNTIYF. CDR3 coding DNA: TGTGCCAGCGGCAGGGAAAGCTCTGGAAACACCATATATTTT.

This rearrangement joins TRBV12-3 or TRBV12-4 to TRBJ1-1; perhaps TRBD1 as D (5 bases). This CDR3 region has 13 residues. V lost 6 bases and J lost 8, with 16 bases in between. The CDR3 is CASRPNRLGEAFF. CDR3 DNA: TGTGCCAGCAGACCTAACAGGCTAGGCGAAGCTTTCTTT.

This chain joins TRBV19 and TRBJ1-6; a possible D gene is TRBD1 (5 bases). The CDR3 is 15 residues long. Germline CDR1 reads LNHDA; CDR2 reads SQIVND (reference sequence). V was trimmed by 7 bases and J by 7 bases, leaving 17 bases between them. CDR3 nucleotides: TGTGCCAGTACCCCGGGGTGGGGGGGGAATTCACCCCTCCACTTT. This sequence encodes CASTPGWGGNSPLHF.

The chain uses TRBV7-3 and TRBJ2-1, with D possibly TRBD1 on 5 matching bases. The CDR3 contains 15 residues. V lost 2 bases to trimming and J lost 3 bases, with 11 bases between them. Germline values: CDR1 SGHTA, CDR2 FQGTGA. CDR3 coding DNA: TGTGCCAGCAGCTTATGGGCCCAGGGCTACAATGAGCAGTTCTTC. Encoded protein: CASSLWAQGYNEQFF.

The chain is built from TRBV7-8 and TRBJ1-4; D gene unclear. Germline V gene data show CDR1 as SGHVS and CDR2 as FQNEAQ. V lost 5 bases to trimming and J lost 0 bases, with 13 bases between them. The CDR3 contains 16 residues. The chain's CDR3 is CASSPLGPATNEKLFF. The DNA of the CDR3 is TGTGCCAGCAGCCCCTTGGGCCCTGCAACTAATGAAAAACTGTTTTTT.

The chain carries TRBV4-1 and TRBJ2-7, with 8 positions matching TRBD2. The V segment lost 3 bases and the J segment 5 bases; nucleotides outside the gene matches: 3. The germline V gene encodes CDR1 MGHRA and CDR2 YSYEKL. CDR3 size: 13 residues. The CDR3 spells CASSQAGGDEQYF. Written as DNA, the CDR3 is TGCGCCAGCAGCCAGGCCGGGGGGGACGAGCAGTACTTC.

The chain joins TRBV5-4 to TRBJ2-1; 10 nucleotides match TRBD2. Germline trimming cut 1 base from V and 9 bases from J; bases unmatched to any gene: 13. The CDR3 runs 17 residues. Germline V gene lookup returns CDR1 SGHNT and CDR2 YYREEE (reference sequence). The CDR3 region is CASSLLVLAGGFSEQFF. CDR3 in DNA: TGTGCCAGCAGCTTGTTGGTCTTAGCGGGAGGTTTCAGTGAGCAGTTCTTC.